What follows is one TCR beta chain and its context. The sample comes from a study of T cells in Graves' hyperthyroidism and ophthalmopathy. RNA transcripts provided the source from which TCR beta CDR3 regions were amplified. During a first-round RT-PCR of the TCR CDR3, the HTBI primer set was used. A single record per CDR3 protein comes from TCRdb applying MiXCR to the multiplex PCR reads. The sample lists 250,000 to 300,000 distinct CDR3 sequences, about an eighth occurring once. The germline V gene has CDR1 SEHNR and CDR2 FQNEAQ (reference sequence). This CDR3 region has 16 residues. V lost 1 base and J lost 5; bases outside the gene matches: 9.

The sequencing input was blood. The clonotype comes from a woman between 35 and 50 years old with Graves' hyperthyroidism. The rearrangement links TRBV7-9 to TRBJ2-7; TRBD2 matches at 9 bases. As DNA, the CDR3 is TGTGCCAGCAGCTTAGAACTGGCGGGAGGGCCTCACGAGCAGTACTTC. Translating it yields CASSLELAGGPHEQYF.